This T cell receptor (beta chain) was retrieved from a study of shared clonotypes between healthy human individuals. Profiled with immunoSEQ multiplex PCR; TCRdb holds only in-frame clones, not every one. The sample holds around 2.1 million clones, around 95% seen once. CDR1 is MDHEN, CDR2 SYDVKM, per germline. The CDR3 spans 15 residues. V was clipped by 2 bases and J by 0 bases, with 8 bases between them. The chain combines TRBV28 with TRBJ1-3; no reliable D call. The clonotype was recovered from a man between 18 and 29 years old in good health. Sequenced: naive CD4+ T cells sorted from blood. The subset: CD45RA+ positively selected. In DNA, the CDR3 is TGTGCCAGCAGTTTAGCCAGGTACTCTGGAAACACCATATATTTT. This translates into CASSLARYSGNTIYF.